A single sample is the source of the 18 T cell receptor beta chains below, sequenced in a study of shared clonotypes between healthy human individuals. Profiled with immunoSEQ multiplex PCR; TCRdb holds only in-frame clones, not every one. Of 780,000 or so clones listed, over 60% were seen once; the top ten hold less than 2%. The sample taken for sequencing was memory CD4+ T cells sorted from blood. The subset: CD45RA-negative fraction. These receptors all come from a woman in her twenties or thirties in good health.

The chain couples TRBV5-5 to TRBJ2-3; the match to TRBD2 covers 9 bases. CDR1 is SGHKS and CDR2 is YYEKEE in the germline V gene (reference sequence). The V segment lost 7 bases and the J segment 6 bases; nucleotides outside the gene matches: 21. The CDR3 spans 18 residues. CDR3 residues: CASGRVGLAGSPWDTQYF. The CDR3 DNA is TGTGCCAGCGGAAGGGTGGGGCTAGCGGGGTCCCCCTGGGATACGCAGTATTTT.

The chain couples TRBV5-1 to TRBJ1-2; TRBD1 might be the D (6 bases). V shed 0 bases and J shed 6 bases, with 15 bases lying between them. The CDR3 is 15 amino acids. CDR1 and CDR2 from the germline V gene are SGHRS and YFSETQ. CDR3 in amino acids: CASSLVTGGEDGYTF. The DNA for the CDR3 is TGCGCCAGCAGCTTGGTAACTGGGGGCGAGGATGGCTACACCTTC.

This clone was seen only a few times. This chain links TRBV9 with TRBJ1-1; a possible D gene is TRBD1 (5 bases). The CDR3 extends over 13 amino acids. The germline gives CDR1 SGDLS, CDR2 YYNGEE. Trimming shortened V by 4 bases and J by 2 bases, and 9 bases separated the two germline ends. CDR3 DNA sequence: TGTGCCAGCAGCAAGACAGCAAACACTGAAGCTTTCTTT. Amino acids: CASSKTANTEAFF.

About this clone: Other DNA sequences in the same sample also yield this CDR3. V is TRBV11-2 and J is TRBJ1-1; the match to TRBD1 covers 7 bases. CDR1 is SGHAT and CDR2 is FQNNGV in the germline V gene. There are 14 residues in the CDR3. V gave up 5 bases and J gave up 4 bases; unmatched junction bases: 7. The CDR3 spells CASSLQGVSTEAFF. The CDR3 DNA reads TGTGCCAGCAGCCTGCAGGGGGTTAGCACTGAAGCTTTCTTT.

CDR3 nucleotides: TGTGCTGCGGCAGACCAAGAGACCCAGTACTTC. It yields the protein CAAADQETQYF. The rearrangement links TRBV28 to TRBJ2-5; no reliable D call. Germline lookup yields CDR1 MDHEN and CDR2 SYDVKM. CDR3 length: 11 residues.

Note on this clone: Different DNA sequences within this sample yield the same CDR3. V and J are TRBV18 and TRBJ2-3; D not certain. The V end lost 2 bases, the J end lost 6 bases, and 6 bases lay between the germline ends. Germline V lookup: CDR1 KGHSH, CDR2 LQKENI. The CDR3 is made up of 12 amino acids. The CDR3 region has the DNA TGTGCCAGCTCACCAGTAGGGGATACGCAGTATTTT. Translation: CASSPVGDTQYF. The complete variable domain, with remaining parts taken from reference TRBV18 and TRBJ2-3, reads NAGVMQNPRHLVRRRGQEARLRCSPMKGHSHVYWYRQLPEEGLKFMVYLQKENIIDESGMPKERFSAEFPKEGPSILRIQQVVRGDSAAYFCASSPVGDTQYFGPGTRLTVL.

This CDR3 reads CASSYRLLGDKVYEQYF. The CDR3 DNA is TGTGCCAGCAGCTATCGCCTGTTGGGGGACAAGGTCTACGAGCAGTACTTC. The chain uses TRBV5-7 and TRBJ2-7, with TRBD1 as a possible D gene (6 bases). TRBV5-7 is reported as an ORF; its role is uncertain. The CDR3 has 17 residues. Trimming removed 3 bases at V and 3 bases at J, with 22 bases between.

The chain is built from TRBV5-5 and TRBJ1-1, with 7 positions matching TRBD1. The CDR3 is made up of 15 amino acids. The V and J ends lost 4 bases and 7 bases, in that order; junction bases with no gene match: 13. Germline V gives CDR1 SGHKS, CDR2 YYEKEE (reference sequence). The DNA for the CDR3 is TGTGCCAGCAGCAACGATGCGGCGGGGGACAGTGAAGCTTTCTTT. Its protein is CASSNDAAGDSEAFF.

The V and J genes are TRBV18 and TRBJ1-3; a weak D match, TRBD1 (5 bases). Trimming took off 0 bases at V and 4 bases at J, with 13 bases between the two ends. This CDR3 contains 16 residues. From germline, CDR1 is KGHSH and CDR2 LQKENI. The CDR3 nucleotides are TGTGCCAGCTCACCACCGGGGGACCGAGTGGGAAACACCATATATTTT. It is translated as CASSPPGDRVGNTIYF.

The J gene is TRBJ2-1, the V gene TRBV11-2; D possibly uses TRBD1 or TRBD2 (6 bases each). This CDR3 has 15 amino acids. Germline V CDR1 and CDR2: SGHAT, FQNNGV. The V end was cut by 6 bases, the J end by 2 bases, with 14 bases between. CDR3 sequence reads: CASRGGTGAYNEQFF. In DNA, the CDR3 is TGTGCCAGCAGAGGGGGGACTGGAGCCTACAATGAGCAGTTCTTC.

This clone occurred once. The chain carries TRBV15 and TRBJ2-5, with D hard to call. The J call is uncertain, as TRBJ2-7 better fits the DNA end. Germline lookup yields CDR1 LNHNV and CDR2 YYDKDF (reference sequence). The CDR3 runs to 15 residues. The DNA of the CDR3 is TGTGCCACCAGCAGAGATCGTATCAAAAATGGCGAGCAGTACTTC. It specifies CATSRDRIKNGEQYF.

This chain uses TRBV29-1 with TRBJ2-7, with 7 bases matching TRBD1. The germline CDR1 and CDR2 sequences are SQVTM and ANQGSEA. The CDR3 runs 11 residues. V trimming: 6 bases; J trimming: 5 bases; junction bases outside the gene matches: 4. The CDR3 sequence: CSVNDRDEQYF. CDR3 bases: TGCAGCGTCAACGACAGGGACGAGCAGTACTTC.

Written as DNA, the CDR3 is TGTGCCAGCAGCCTAGGAGGGATAGCGGGAGTGGGCACAGATACGCAGTATTTT. It codes for CASSLGGIAGVGTDTQYF. V gene TRBV7-2 combines with J gene TRBJ2-3, with 9 positions matching TRBD2. The germline gives CDR1 SGHTA, CDR2 FQGNSA. The CDR3 is 18 amino acids. Trimming removed 5 bases from V and 1 base from J; junction bases left unmatched: 13. Using reference TRBV7-2 and TRBJ2-3 for the parts outside the CDR3, the full variable domain is GAGVSQSPSNKVTEKGKDVELRCDPISGHTALYWYRQSLGQGLEFLIYFQGNSAPDKSGLPSDRFSAERTGGSVSTLTIQRTQQEDSAVYLCASSLGGIAGVGTDTQYFGPGTRLTVL.

The chain carries TRBV18 and TRBJ1-1; weak D call: TRBD1 (5 bases). Germline CDR1 KGHSH, CDR2 LQKENI. Trimming shortened V by 3 bases and J by 1 base, and 12 bases separated the two germline ends. The CDR3 is 15 amino acids. Here the CDR3 reads CASSPTSRGNTEAFF. In nucleotides, the CDR3 is TGTGCCAGCTCACCCACGAGTAGGGGGAACACTGAAGCTTTCTTT.

Of note for this clone: This sample also contains other DNA sequences that code for the same CDR3. V gene TRBV6-5 combines with J gene TRBJ1-1; a weak D match, TRBD1 (5 bases). The CDR3 is 13 amino acids. The ends were cut back, 6 bases at V and 1 base at J, with 9 bases in the middle. Germline V CDR1 and CDR2: MNHEY, SVGAGI. CDR3: CASSRQRNTEAFF. The DNA for the CDR3 is TGTGCCAGCAGCCGACAGAGGAACACTGAAGCTTTCTTT.

This chain joins TRBV7-9 and TRBJ2-2, with 7 bases matching TRBD2. CDR1 and CDR2 from the germline V gene are SEHNR and FQNEAQ (reference sequence). Unmatched junction bases numbered 9, after V lost 2 bases and J lost 6 bases. The CDR3 has 16 residues. The CDR3, as DNA: TGTGCCAGCAGCTTATACGCGGGAGCGGCGGCCGGGGAGCTGTTTTTT. Encoded protein: CASSLYAGAAAGELFF. The full variable domain, in which reference TRBV7-9 and TRBJ2-2 provide the parts outside the CDR3, is DTGVSQNPRHKITKRGQNVTFRCDPISEHNRLYWYRQTLGQGPEFLTYFQNEAQLEKSRLLSDRFSAERPKGSFSTLEIQRTEQGDSAMYLCASSLYAGAAAGELFFGEGSRLTVL.

The CDR3 nucleotides are TGCAGCGTTGATGGTTTAAGTTCCCAGGGCCTGGAGTTCCCTAGCACAGATACGCAGTATTTT. Encoded protein: CSVDGLSSQGLEFPSTDTQYF. The chain recombines TRBV29-1 with TRBJ2-3; a possible D gene is TRBD1 (5 bases). Germline CDR1 reads SQVTM; CDR2 reads ANQGSEA. Trimming left V 3 bases short and J 0 bases short, with 31 bases between. This CDR3 is built from 21 residues.

The chain employs TRBV28 and TRBJ2-7, with D perhaps TRBD1 (7 bases). Germline-derived CDR1 and CDR2 are MDHEN and SYDVKM. V lost 3 bases and J 2 bases, leaving 14 bases between the germline ends. This CDR3 is built from 15 residues. The CDR3 DNA sequence: TGTGCCAGCAGTTTGCTCCGGGGGACAGCCTACGAGCAGTACTTC. Its translation: CASSLLRGTAYEQYF. Together with reference TRBV28 and TRBJ2-7, the CDR3 gives the full variable domain: DVKVTQSSRYLVKRTGEKVFLECVQDMDHENMFWYRQDPGLGLRLIYFSYDVKMKEKGDIPEGYSVSREKKERFSLILESASTNQTSMYLCASSLLRGTAYEQYFGPGTRLTVT.